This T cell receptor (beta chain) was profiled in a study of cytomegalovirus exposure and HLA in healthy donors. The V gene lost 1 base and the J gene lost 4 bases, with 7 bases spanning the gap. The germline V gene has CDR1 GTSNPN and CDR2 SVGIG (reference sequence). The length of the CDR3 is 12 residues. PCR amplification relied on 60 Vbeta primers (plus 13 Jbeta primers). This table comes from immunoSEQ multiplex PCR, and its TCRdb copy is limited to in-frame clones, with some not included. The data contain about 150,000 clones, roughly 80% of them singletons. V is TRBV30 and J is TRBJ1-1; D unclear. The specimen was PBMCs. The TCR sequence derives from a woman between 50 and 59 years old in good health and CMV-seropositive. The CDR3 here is CAWSGSGTEAFF. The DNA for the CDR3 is TGTGCCTGGAGTGGGTCGGGCACTGAAGCTTTCTTT.